This T cell receptor beta chain was sequenced in a study of CD8+ T cells in alopecia areata. Background on the study: Skin was taken from approximately 6-13-month-old C3H/HeJ graft donors that had spontaneous alopecia and grafted onto approximately 6-10-week-old female C3H/HeJ mice.

In the case of this clone: No antigen is known for it. The germline and genes are mouse ones. The CDR3 extends 4 residues past the end of the read, so its final part is completed from the germline J gene.

CD4, CD8alpha, NKG2D, NKG2ACE and other markers guided sorting of pooled cutaneous lymph node cells. Germline-derived CDR1 and CDR2 are NSHNY and SYGAGN. This CDR3 has 13 residues. General observations from the study: Lesional scalp, especially alopecia totalis/universalis, showed higher clonality than normal scalp. Normal skin's resident alphabeta T cells are also sequenced in scalp samples.

RNA was extracted and reverse transcribed into cDNA as the sequencing template. The assay was immunoSEQ multiplex PCR, and TCRdb's table has in-frame clones only and misses some. The sample contains about 270,000 clones, none of them singletons. This sequence originates from a C3H/HeJ mouse with alopecia areata. MHC haplotype of the mouse line: H2-k. Sequenced material: CD4+ T cells sorted from a lymph node. The chain recombines TRBV13-1 with TRBJ2-7, with TRBD1 matching over 7 bases. CDR3: CASSEGTADEQYF. The covered CDR3 bases are TGTGCCAGCAGTGAGGGGACAGCGGAT.